Below are 17 T cell receptor beta chains sequenced from a single sample in a study of T cells in Graves' hyperthyroidism and ophthalmopathy. What was amplified from RNA transcripts were TCR beta CDR3 regions. The HTBI primer set drove a first-round RT-PCR of the TCR CDR3. MiXCR, run by TCRdb on the multiplex PCR reads, gives a single entry per CDR3 protein. In the table there are roughly 570,000 distinct CDR3 sequences, 35% to 55% of which are singletons. Sample: peripheral blood or thyroid tissue (not recorded which). The receptors originated from a woman aged 18-30 years with Graves' hyperthyroidism.

Ten or more counts support this clonotype. The chain uses TRBV7-2 and TRBJ1-5, with D possibly TRBD1 on 6 matching bases. The V and J ends lost 5 bases and 9 bases respectively, with 11 bases between them. This CDR3 has 12 amino acids. Per germline, CDR1 SGHTA and CDR2 FQGNSA. This CDR3 is CASSPDRWPQHF. The DNA of the CDR3 is TGTGCCAGCAGCCCCGACAGGTGGCCCCAGCATTTT.

This clonotype has a count of ten or more. The V call is TRBV3-1, the J call TRBJ2-5; 9 positions match TRBD1. V lost 0 bases, J lost 5 bases, and 4 bases stayed unmatched. Germline CDR1 is LGHDT and CDR2 is YNNKEL (reference sequence). The CDR3 extends over 15 amino acids. The DNA of the CDR3 is TGTGCCAGCAGCCAAGATCCTGGGACAGGGGAGACCCAGTACTTC. This encodes CASSQDPGTGETQYF.

Only a few counts were recorded for this clonotype. This chain uses TRBV5-1 with TRBJ2-5; TRBD2 aligns across 8 bases. Per the germline V gene, CDR1 is SGHRS and CDR2 is YFSETQ. This CDR3 region has 15 residues. Losses at the gene ends were 4 bases for V and 4 bases for J; bases not matched to a gene: 9. CDR3 DNA: TGCGCCAGCAGCGGCCGGACTAGCCTCGGAGAGACCCAGTACTTC. Translation gives CASSGRTSLGETQYF. The full variable domain, rest sourced from reference TRBV5-1 and TRBJ2-5, is KAGVTQTPRYLIKTRGQQVTLSCSPISGHRSVSWYQQTPGQGLQFLFEYFSETQRNKGNFPGRFSGRQFSNSRSEMNVSTLELGDSALYLCASSGRTSLGETQYFGPGTRLLVL.

About this clonotype itself: A much larger clone lies a single base off, so this may be a read error. The CDR3 nucleotides are TGTGCCAGCAGCCCGGGTGGCCAGTTGAACACTGAAGCTTCCTTT. Translation: CASSPGGQLNTEASF. The V call is TRBV7-9, the J call TRBJ1-1; unclear D gene. CDR1 and CDR2 (germline): SEHNR, FQNEAQ (reference sequence). This CDR3 has 15 residues.

This clonotype was found many times. J is TRBJ2-7 and V is TRBV19, with 8 bases identical to TRBD2. The trim removed 4 bases at V and 7 bases at J, leaving 9 bases unmatched. This CDR3 spans 14 amino acids. The V gene's germline CDR1 is LNHDA and CDR2 SQIVND (reference sequence). The CDR3 region has the DNA TGTGCCAGTAGTACCACAGCGGGAGTAGGTGAGCAGTACTTC. This translates into CASSTTAGVGEQYF.

This clonotype came up many times. The chain employs TRBV6-6 and TRBJ2-5; D is unresolved. This CDR3 region has 15 residues. The germline CDR1 and CDR2 sequences are MNHNY and SVGAGI (reference sequence). The V end lost 1 base, the J end lost 2 bases, and 11 bases lay between the germline ends. This CDR3 is CASSYLGGPQETQYF. The CDR3 bases are TGTGCCAGCAGTTACTTGGGCGGACCACAAGAGACCCAGTACTTC.

The chain carries TRBV9 and TRBJ2-3; D unresolved. The ends were cut back, 1 base at V and 0 bases at J, with 9 bases in the middle. The CDR3 covers 15 residues. Germline CDR1 and CDR2: SGDLS and YYNGEE. CDR3 sequence reads: CASSVYGGSTDTQYF. In DNA, the CDR3 is TGTGCCAGCAGCGTATACGGCGGCAGCACAGATACGCAGTATTTT.

The V call is TRBV12-5, the J call TRBJ1-5; D remains ambiguous. CDR1 and CDR2 (germline): LGHNT, FRNRAP. CDR3 size: 13 residues. The V end lost 3 bases, the J end lost 3 bases, and 6 bases lay between the germline ends. The CDR3 is CASGFLTNQPQHF. The CDR3 DNA reads TGTGCTAGTGGTTTTTTGACCAATCAGCCCCAGCATTTT.

Remarks on this clonotype: One end of the junction fails to match germline, which may point to a read error. The rearrangement uses TRBV7-3 and TRBJ2-2; D possibly uses TRBD1 or TRBD2 (5 bases each). Per germline, CDR1 SGHTA and CDR2 FQGTGA. The CDR3 extends over 13 amino acids. The DNA for the CDR3 is TGCAGCGGCCAGGGATTGAACACCGGGGAGCAGTGCTTC. This sequence encodes CSGQGLNTGEQCF.

CDR3 DNA: TGTGCCACCAGCAGCTTACAAGGGACCTCAACGACTGAAGCTTTCTTT. Protein: CATSSLQGTSTTEAFF. The chain joins TRBV15 to TRBJ1-1; possibly TRBD1 for D (5 bases). Germline CDR1 is LNHNV and CDR2 is YYDKDF (reference sequence). This CDR3 contains 16 residues. V lost 3 bases and J lost 5, with 19 bases in between.

The chain employs TRBV4-3 and TRBJ1-1, with TRBD1 identical over 12 bases. There are 19 residues in the CDR3. Germline V gene lookup returns CDR1 LGHNA and CDR2 YSLEER. V shed 3 bases and J 5 bases; nucleotides not matched to a gene: 16. The CDR3 DNA reads TGCGCCAGCAGCCACATCTTCCGCCGGGACAGGGGGCGCGGGACTGAAGCTTTCTTT. Amino acid sequence: CASSHIFRRDRGRGTEAFF.

V is TRBV29-1 and J is TRBJ2-5, with 7 bases matching TRBD2. The V gene end was trimmed by 4 bases and the J gene end by 5 bases; junction bases not matched to a gene: 4. The CDR3 spans 12 residues. Germline values: CDR1 SQVTM, CDR2 ANQGSEA. CDR3 sequence (DNA): TGCAGCGTTGGCGGGAGTAGGGAGACCCAGTACTTC. Translation gives CSVGGSRETQYF.

The rearrangement uses TRBV6-1 and TRBJ2-7; 11 nucleotides align to TRBD2. Germline assignment: CDR1 MNHNS and CDR2 SASEGT. With 5 bases clipped from V and 6 bases from J, the junction kept 12 bases outside the gene matches. The CDR3 covers 16 residues. The CDR3 bases are TGTGCCAGCAGTCCCCTGGGTAGCGGGAGGGCCTTCGAGCAGTACTTC. Translated, it gives CASSPLGSGRAFEQYF.

This clonotype has a count of ten or more. V is TRBV2 and J is TRBJ1-3, with TRBD1 as a possible D gene (5 bases). V dropped 6 bases and J dropped 4 bases, with 10 bases sitting between them. The CDR3 consists of 13 residues. From germline, CDR1 is SNHLY and CDR2 FYNNEI. DNA for the CDR3: TGTGCCAGCAGGGGACCGGGAGGAAACACCATATATTTT. It is translated as CASRGPGGNTIYF.

The chain uses TRBV10-3 and TRBJ2-2; 11 positions match TRBD2. The CDR3 sequence is 18 residues long. Germline V lookup: CDR1 ENHRY, CDR2 SYGVKD. V shed 3 bases and J 1 base; nucleotides not matched to a gene: 7. CDR3 DNA sequence: TGTGCCATCAGTGATGTCTTCGGGACTAGCGGGAACACCGGGGAGCTGTTTTTT. This codes for CAISDVFGTSGNTGELFF.

This clonotype was seen many times. This sequence joins TRBV9 and TRBJ1-4, with D perhaps matching TRBD1 (6 bases). This CDR3 is 16 amino acids long. V lost 0 bases and J lost 0, with 9 bases in between. Germline CDR1 SGDLS, CDR2 YYNGEE. In nucleotides, the CDR3 is TGTGCCAGCAGCGTAGGGACAGTTGCAACTAATGAAAAACTGTTTTTT. This encodes CASSVGTVATNEKLFF.

This clonotype was picked up many times. The chain is built from TRBV2 and TRBJ1-2, with D possibly matching TRBD1 (5 bases). Germline CDR1 is SNHLY and CDR2 is FYNNEI. CDR3 size: 13 residues. Trimming cost V 3 bases and J 4 bases, with 9 bases left between them. The chain's CDR3 is CASSDIGTYGYTF. The CDR3 DNA sequence: TGTGCCAGCAGTGATATAGGGACCTATGGCTACACCTTC.